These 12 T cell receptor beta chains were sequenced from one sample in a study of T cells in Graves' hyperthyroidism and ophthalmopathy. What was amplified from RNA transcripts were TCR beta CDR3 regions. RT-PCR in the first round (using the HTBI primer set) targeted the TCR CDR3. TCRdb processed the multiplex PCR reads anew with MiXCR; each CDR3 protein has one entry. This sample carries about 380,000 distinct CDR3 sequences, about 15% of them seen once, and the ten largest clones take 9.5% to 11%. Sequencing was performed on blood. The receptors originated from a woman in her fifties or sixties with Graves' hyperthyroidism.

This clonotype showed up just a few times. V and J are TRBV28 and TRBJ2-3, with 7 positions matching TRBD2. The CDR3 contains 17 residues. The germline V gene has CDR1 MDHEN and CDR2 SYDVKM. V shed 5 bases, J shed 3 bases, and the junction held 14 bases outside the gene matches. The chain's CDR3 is CASSPTTGAGPTDTQYF. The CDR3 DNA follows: TGTGCCAGCAGTCCTACAACCGGAGCGGGACCGACAGATACGCAGTATTTT.

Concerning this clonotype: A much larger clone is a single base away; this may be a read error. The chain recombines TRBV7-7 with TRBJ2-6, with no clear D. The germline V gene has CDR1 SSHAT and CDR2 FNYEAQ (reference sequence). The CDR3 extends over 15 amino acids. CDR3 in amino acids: CASSLHGSGANVLTF. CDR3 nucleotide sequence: TGTGCTAGCAGCCTTCACGGGTCTGGGGCCAACGTCCTGACTTTC.

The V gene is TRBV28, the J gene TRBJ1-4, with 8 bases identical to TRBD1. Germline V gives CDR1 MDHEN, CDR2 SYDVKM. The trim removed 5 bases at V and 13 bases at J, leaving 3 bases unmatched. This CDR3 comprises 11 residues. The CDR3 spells CASSRGQGLFF. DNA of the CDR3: TGTGCCAGCAGTCGAGGACAGGGACTGTTTTTT. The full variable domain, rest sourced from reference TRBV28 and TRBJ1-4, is DVKVTQSSRYLVKRTGEKVFLECVQDMDHENMFWYRQDPGLGLRLIYFSYDVKMKEKGDIPEGYSVSREKKERFSLILESASTNQTSMYLCASSRGQGLFFGSGTQLSVL.

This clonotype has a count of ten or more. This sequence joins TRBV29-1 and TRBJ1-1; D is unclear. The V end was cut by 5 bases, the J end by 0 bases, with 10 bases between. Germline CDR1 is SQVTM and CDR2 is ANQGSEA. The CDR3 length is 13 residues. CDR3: CSVLLQMNTEAFF. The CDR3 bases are TGCAGCGTTCTCCTTCAGATGAACACTGAAGCTTTCTTT.

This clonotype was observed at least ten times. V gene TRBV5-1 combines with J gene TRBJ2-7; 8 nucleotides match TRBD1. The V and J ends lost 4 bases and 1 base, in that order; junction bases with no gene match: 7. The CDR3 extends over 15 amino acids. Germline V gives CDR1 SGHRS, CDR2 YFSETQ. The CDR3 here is CASSRTRGQSYEQYF. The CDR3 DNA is TGCGCCAGCAGCCGCACCAGGGGGCAATCCTACGAGCAGTACTTC.

CDR3 protein: CASSLWDRTFSPLHF. CDR3 in DNA: TGTGCCAGCAGCTTGTGGGACAGGACATTTTCACCCCTCCACTTT. The chain couples TRBV5-6 to TRBJ1-6; 8 nucleotides line up with TRBD1. The V gene end was trimmed by 1 base and the J gene end by 9 bases; junction bases not matched to a gene: 6. Germline V CDR1 and CDR2: SGHDT, YYEEEE. The CDR3 is made up of 15 amino acids.

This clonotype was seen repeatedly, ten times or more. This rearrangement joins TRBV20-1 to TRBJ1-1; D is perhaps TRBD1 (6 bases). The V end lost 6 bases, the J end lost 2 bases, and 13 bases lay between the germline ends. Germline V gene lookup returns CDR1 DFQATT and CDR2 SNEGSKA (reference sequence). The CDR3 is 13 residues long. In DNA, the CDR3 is TGCAGTGCCGTGGGGGGGCAAAACACTGAAGCTTTCTTT. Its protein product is CSAVGGQNTEAFF.

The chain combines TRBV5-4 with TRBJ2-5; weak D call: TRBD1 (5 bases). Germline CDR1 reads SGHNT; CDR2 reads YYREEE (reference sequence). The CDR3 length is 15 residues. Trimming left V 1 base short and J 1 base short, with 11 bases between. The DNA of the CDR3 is TGTGCCAGCAGCTTGCAGCTAACAGGCCAAGAGACCCAGTACTTC. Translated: CASSLQLTGQETQYF.

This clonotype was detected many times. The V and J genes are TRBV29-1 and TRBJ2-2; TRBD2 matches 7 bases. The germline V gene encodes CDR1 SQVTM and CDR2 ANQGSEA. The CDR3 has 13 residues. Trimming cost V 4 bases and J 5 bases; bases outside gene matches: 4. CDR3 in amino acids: CSVGGRLTGELFF. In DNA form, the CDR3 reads TGCAGCGTTGGCGGGAGACTAACCGGGGAGCTGTTTTTT.

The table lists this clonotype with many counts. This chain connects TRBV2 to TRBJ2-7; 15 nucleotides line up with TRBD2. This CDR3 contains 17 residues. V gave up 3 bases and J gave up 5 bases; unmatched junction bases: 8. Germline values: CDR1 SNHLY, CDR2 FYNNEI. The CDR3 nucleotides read TGTGCCAGCAGTGAGACTGCGGGACTAGCGGGAGGAGACGAGCAGTACTTC. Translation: CASSETAGLAGGDEQYF.

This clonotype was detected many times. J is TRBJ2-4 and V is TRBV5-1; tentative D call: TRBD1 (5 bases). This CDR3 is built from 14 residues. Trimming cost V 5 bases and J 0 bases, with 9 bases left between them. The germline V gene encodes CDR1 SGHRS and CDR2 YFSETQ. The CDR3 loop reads CASRDTLAKNIQYF. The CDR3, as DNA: TGCGCCAGCAGGGACACTTTAGCCAAAAACATTCAGTACTTC.

Here the CDR3 reads CSVVGQGVPDTQYF. The CDR3 DNA reads as TGCAGCGTCGTCGGACAGGGAGTACCAGATACGCAGTATTTT. The chain employs TRBV29-1 and TRBJ2-3; TRBD1 matches 8 bases. Germline V gene data show CDR1 as SQVTM and CDR2 as ANQGSEA. The CDR3 runs to 14 residues. The trim removed 6 bases at V and 4 bases at J, leaving 9 bases unmatched.